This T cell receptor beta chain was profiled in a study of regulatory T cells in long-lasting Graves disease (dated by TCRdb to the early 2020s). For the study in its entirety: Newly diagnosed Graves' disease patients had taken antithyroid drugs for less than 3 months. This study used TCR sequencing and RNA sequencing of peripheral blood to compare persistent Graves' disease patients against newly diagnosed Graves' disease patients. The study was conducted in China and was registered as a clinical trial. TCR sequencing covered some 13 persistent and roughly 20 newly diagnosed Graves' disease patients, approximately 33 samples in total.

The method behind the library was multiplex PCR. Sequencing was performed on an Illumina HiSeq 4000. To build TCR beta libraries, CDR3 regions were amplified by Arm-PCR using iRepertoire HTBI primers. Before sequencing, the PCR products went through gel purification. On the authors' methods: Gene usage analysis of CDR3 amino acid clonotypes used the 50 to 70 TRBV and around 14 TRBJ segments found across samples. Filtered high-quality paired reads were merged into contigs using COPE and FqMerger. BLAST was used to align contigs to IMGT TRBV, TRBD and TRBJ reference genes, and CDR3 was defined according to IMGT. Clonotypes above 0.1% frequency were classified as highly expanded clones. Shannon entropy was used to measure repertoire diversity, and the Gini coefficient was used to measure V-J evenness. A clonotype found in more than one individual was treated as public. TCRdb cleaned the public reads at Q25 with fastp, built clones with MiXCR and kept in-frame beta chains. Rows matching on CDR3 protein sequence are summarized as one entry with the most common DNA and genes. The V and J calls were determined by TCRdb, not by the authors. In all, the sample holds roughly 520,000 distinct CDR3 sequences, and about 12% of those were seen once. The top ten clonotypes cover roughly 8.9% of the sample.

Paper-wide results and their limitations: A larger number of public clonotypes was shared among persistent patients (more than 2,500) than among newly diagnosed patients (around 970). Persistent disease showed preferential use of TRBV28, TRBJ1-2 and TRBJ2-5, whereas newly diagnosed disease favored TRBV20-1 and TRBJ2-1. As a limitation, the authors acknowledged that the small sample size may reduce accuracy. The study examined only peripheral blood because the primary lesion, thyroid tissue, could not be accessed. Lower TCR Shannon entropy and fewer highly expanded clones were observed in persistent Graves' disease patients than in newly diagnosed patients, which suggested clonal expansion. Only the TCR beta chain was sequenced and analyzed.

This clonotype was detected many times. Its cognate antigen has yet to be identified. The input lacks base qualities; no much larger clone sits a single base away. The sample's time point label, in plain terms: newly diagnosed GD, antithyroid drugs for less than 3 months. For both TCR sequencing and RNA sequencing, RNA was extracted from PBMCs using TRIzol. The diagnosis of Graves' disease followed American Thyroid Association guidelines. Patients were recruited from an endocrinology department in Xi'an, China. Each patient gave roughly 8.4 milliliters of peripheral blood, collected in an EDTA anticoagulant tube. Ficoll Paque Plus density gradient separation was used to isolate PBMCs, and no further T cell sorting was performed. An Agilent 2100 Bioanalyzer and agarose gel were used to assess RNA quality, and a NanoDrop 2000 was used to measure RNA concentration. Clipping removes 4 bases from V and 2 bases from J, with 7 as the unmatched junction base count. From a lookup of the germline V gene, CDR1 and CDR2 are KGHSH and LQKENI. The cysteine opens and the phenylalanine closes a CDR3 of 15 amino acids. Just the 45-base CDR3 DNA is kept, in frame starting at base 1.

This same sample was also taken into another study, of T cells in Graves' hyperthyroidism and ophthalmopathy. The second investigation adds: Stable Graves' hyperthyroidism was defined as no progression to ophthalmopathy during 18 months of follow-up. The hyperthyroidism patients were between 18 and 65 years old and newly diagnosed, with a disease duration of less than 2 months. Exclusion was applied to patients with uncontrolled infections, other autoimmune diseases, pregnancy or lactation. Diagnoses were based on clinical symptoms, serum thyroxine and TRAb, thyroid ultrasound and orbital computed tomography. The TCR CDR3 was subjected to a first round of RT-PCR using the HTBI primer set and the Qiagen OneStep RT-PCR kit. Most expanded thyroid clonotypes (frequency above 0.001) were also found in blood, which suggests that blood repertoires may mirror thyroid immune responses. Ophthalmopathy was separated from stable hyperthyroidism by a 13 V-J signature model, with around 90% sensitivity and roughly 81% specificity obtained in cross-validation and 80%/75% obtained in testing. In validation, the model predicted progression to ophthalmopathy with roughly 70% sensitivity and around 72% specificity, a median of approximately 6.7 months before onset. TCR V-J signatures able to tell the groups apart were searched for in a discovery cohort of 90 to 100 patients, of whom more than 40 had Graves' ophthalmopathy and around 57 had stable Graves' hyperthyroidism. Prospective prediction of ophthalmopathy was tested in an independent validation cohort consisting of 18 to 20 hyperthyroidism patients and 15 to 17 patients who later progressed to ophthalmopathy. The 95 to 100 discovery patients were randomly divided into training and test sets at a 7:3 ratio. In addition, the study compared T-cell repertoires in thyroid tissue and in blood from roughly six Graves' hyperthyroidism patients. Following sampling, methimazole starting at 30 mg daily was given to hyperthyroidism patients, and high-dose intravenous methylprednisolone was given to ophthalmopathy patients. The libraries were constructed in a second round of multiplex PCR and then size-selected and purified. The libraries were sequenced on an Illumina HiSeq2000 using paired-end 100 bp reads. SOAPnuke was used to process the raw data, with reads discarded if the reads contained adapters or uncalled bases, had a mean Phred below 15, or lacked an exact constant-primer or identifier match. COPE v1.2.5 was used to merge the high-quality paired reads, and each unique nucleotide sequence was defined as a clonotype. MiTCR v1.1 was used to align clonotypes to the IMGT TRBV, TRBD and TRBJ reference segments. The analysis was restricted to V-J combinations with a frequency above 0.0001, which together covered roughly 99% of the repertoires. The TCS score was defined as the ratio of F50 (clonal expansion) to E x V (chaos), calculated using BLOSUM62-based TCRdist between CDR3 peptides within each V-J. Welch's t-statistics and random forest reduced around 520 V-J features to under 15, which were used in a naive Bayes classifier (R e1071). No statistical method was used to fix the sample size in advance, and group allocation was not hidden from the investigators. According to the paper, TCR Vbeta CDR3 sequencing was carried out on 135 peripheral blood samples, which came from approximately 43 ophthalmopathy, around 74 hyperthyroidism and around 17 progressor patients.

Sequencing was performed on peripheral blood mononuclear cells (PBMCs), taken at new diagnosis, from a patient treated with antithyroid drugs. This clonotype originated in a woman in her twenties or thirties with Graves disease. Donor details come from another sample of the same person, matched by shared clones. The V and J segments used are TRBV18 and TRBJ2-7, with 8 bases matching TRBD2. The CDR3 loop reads CASSLYTSGTYEQYF. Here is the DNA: TGTGCCAGCTCACTTTATACTAGCGGAACCTACGAGCAGTACTTC.